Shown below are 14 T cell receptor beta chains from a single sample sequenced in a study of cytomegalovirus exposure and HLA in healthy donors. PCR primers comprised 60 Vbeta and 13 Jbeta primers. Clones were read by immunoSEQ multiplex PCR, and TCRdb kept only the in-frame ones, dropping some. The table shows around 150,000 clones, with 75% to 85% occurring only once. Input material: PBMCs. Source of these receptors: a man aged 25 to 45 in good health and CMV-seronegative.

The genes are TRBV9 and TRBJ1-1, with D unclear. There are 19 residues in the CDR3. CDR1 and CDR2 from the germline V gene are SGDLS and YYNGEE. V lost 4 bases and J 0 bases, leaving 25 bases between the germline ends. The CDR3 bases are TGTGCCAGCAGCCCCAACAGCGGGATGGCCAACCAGATGAACACTGAAGCTTTCTTT. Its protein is CASSPNSGMANQMNTEAFF. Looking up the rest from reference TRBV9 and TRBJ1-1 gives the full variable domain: DSGVTQTPKHLITATGQRVTLRCSPRSGDLSVYWYQQSLDQGLQFLIQYYNGEERAKGNILERFSAQQFPDLHSELNLSSLELGDSALYFCASSPNSGMANQMNTEAFFGQGTRLTVV.

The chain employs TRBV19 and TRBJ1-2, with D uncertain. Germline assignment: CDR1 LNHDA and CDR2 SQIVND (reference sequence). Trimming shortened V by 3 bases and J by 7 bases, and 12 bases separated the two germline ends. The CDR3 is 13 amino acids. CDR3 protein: CASSIRVASGYTF. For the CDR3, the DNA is TGTGCCAGTAGTATCCGGGTGGCGAGTGGCTACACCTTC.

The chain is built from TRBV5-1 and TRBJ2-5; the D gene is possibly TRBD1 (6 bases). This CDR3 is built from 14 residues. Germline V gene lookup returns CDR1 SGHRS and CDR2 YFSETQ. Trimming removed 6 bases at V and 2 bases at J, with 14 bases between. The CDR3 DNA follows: TGCGCCAGCACCCCGAGGACAGCTCAAGAGACCCAGTACTTC. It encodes CASTPRTAQETQYF.

CDR3 region: CASSVSGGGENQPQHF. The DNA of the CDR3 is TGTGCCAGCAGCGTTTCGGGAGGAGGAGAGAATCAGCCCCAGCATTTT. The gene calls are TRBV9 and TRBJ1-5, with D hard to call. The CDR3 contains 16 residues. Trimming removed 2 bases from V and 4 bases from J, with 16 bases in between. CDR1 and CDR2 from the germline V gene are SGDLS and YYNGEE.

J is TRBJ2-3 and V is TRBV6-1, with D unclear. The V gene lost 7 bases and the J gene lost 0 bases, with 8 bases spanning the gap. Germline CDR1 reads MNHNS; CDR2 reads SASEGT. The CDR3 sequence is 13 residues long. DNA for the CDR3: TGTGCCAGCACCAGTTTCAGCACAGATACGCAGTATTTT. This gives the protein CASTSFSTDTQYF.

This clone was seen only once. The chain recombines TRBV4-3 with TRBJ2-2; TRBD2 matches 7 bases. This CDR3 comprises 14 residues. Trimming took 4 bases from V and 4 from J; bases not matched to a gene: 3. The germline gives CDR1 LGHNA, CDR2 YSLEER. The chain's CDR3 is CASSRGGGTGELFF. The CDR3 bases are TGCGCCAGCAGCCGGGGGGGAGGCACCGGGGAGCTGTTTTTT.

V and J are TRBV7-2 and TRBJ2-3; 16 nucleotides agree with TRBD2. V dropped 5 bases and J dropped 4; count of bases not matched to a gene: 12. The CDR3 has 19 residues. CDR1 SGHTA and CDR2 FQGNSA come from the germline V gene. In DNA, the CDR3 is TGTGCCAGCAGCCCAGGGACTAGCGGGGGGGGCATCCAGGCAGATACGCAGTATTTT. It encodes CASSPGTSGGGIQADTQYF.

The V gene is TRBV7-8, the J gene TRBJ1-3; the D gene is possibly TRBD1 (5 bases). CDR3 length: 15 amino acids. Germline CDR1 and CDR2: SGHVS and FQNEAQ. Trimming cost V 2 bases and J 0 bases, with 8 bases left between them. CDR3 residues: CASSLQGDSGNTIYF. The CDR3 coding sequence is TGTGCCAGCAGCTTACAGGGCGACTCTGGAAACACCATATATTTT.

The CDR3 here is CASAYRETQYF. DNA of the CDR3: TGTGCTAGTGCTTACCGGGAGACCCAGTACTTC. The rearrangement links TRBV12-5 to TRBJ2-5; the D is unclear. The CDR3 sequence is 11 residues long. Germline CDR1 reads LGHNT; CDR2 reads FRNRAP. Trimming removed 7 bases from V and 5 bases from J, with 8 bases in between.

The CDR3, as DNA: TGTGCCAGCAGCCCCCAAAACAGGGGGCCTTACGAGCAGTACTTC. Encoded protein: CASSPQNRGPYEQYF. The genes are TRBV14 and TRBJ2-7, with TRBD1 identical over 9 bases. The CDR3 totals 15 residues. The V gene's germline CDR1 is SGHDN and CDR2 FVKESK. With 4 bases clipped from V and 4 bases from J, the junction kept 8 bases outside the gene matches.

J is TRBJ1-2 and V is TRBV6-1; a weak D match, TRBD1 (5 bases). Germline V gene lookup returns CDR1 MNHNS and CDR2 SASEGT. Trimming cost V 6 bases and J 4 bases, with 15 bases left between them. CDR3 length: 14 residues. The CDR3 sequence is CASRGPGLSYGYTF. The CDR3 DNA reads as TGTGCCAGCAGAGGACCAGGGCTGTCCTATGGCTACACCTTC.

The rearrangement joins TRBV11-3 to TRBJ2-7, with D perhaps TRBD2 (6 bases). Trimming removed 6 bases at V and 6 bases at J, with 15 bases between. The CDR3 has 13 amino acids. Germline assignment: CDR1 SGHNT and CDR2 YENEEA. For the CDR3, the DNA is TGTGCCAGCAGTCCCCCATGGGGGGTCGAGCAGTACTTC. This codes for CASSPPWGVEQYF.

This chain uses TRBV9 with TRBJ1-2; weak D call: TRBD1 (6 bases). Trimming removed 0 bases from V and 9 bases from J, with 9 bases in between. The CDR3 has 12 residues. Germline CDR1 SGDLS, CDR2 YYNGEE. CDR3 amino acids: CASSVGGGRYTF. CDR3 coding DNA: TGTGCCAGCAGCGTAGGGGGGGGGCGCTACACCTTC.

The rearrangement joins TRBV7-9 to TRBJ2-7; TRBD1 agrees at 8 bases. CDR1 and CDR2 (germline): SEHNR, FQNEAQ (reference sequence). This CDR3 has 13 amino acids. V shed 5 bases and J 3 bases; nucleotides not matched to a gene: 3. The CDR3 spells CASSPTGGYEQYF. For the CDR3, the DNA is TGTGCCAGCAGCCCTACAGGGGGCTACGAGCAGTACTTC.